Shown below are 18 T cell receptor beta chains from a single sample sequenced in a study of blood T cell repertoires in COVID-19. Clones were sequenced by immunoSEQ multiplex PCR, and TCRdb holds only the in-frame ones, with some missing. The sample lists 350,000 to 550,000 clones; more than 85% were seen once. The sample consisted of peripheral blood. Every receptor here comes from a woman in her twenties or thirties with acute or convalescent COVID-19.

V gene TRBV19 combines with J gene TRBJ2-3; the D is unclear. Between the trimmed V and J ends, which lost 1 base and 2 bases, there was a span of 10 bases. CDR1 and CDR2 (germline): LNHDA, SQIVND (reference sequence). The CDR3 totals 15 residues. In DNA, the CDR3 is TGTGCCAGTAGTATAGCGATAGCTTCCACAGATACGCAGTATTTT. This gives the protein CASSIAIASTDTQYF.

The chain carries TRBV6-2 or TRBV6-3 and TRBJ2-7; D is possibly TRBD2 (5 bases). From germline, CDR1 is MNHEY and CDR2 SVGEGT. Trimming removed 4 bases from V and 6 bases from J, with 13 bases in between. This CDR3 has 13 amino acids. The CDR3 DNA follows: TGTGCCAGCAGTTTAAATCGGGGTGGCGAGCAGTACTTC. Residues: CASSLNRGGEQYF.

The rearrangement uses TRBV28 and TRBJ1-6; possible D gene TRBD1, 6 bases. Trimming shortened V by 4 bases and J by 8 bases, and 15 bases separated the two germline ends. CDR1 is MDHEN and CDR2 is SYDVKM in the germline V gene. CDR3 length equals 15 residues. The CDR3 DNA sequence: TGTGCCAGCAGTTCCATGACAGGCGAATATTCACCCCTCCACTTT. Its translation is CASSSMTGEYSPLHF.

The chain uses TRBV7-2 and TRBJ2-1, with D uncertain. Germline CDR1 reads SGHTA; CDR2 reads FQGNSA. The CDR3 length is 16 residues. V was trimmed by 0 bases and J by 0 bases, leaving 9 bases between them. CDR3 nucleotides: TGTGCCAGCAGCTTAGCCGGTTCGAGCTCCTACAATGAGCAGTTCTTC. It codes for CASSLAGSSSYNEQFF.

The V gene is TRBV19, the J gene TRBJ1-3, with D maybe TRBD1 (6 bases). Trimming cost V 7 bases and J 3 bases, with 13 bases left between them. Germline CDR1 and CDR2: LNHDA and SQIVND (reference sequence). The CDR3 totals 14 residues. The CDR3 region is CASTLRGRGNTIYF. CDR3 DNA sequence: TGTGCCAGTACCCTCAGGGGACGTGGAAACACCATATATTTT.

The chain combines TRBV9 with TRBJ2-3, with D perhaps TRBD1 (5 bases). The CDR3 sequence is 15 residues long. The germline V and J ends were trimmed by 4 bases and 4 bases, with 16 bases remaining between them. CDR1 is SGDLS and CDR2 is YYNGEE in the germline V gene. The CDR3 loop is CASSQGPGKADTQYF. Written as DNA, the CDR3 is TGTGCCAGCAGCCAGGGTCCAGGGAAGGCAGATACGCAGTATTTT.

The chain employs TRBV7-3 and TRBJ2-2; tentatively, D is TRBD1 (6 bases). V lost 2 bases to trimming and J lost 7 bases, with 8 bases between them. The germline CDR1 and CDR2 sequences are SGHTA and FQGTGA. CDR3 length equals 13 residues. CDR3 bases: TGTGCCAGCAGCTTATACAGGGACGGGGAGCTGTTTTTT. Protein sequence: CASSLYRDGELFF.

Only one count was recorded for this clone. The chain recombines TRBV2 with TRBJ1-6; tentative D call: TRBD1 (5 bases). Trimming removed 7 bases from V and 12 bases from J, with 16 bases in between. The CDR3 has 13 residues. Germline CDR1 and CDR2: SNHLY and FYNNEI. The CDR3 here is CASKGQGYGPLHF. CDR3 bases: TGTGCCAGCAAGGGGCAGGGATATGGACCCCTCCACTTT.

This chain joins TRBV19 and TRBJ2-5, with D maybe TRBD2 (7 bases). Between the trimmed V and J ends, which lost 6 bases and 4 bases, there was a span of 18 bases. This CDR3 has 15 residues. The V gene's germline CDR1 is LNHDA and CDR2 SQIVND (reference sequence). The CDR3 coding sequence is TGTGCCAGTAGCCCGTTTGCGGGGGCTGGAGAGACCCAGTACTTC. Its translation is CASSPFAGAGETQYF.

The CDR3 DNA follows: TGTGCCAGCTCACCCATGGCGGGAGGAGTGTCCGGGGAGCTGTTTTTT. Its translation: CASSPMAGGVSGELFF. The chain joins TRBV18 to TRBJ2-2; 8 bases fit TRBD2. The CDR3 has 16 residues. The V gene's germline CDR1 is KGHSH and CDR2 LQKENI. V lost 3 bases and J lost 6; bases outside the gene matches: 9.

The J gene is TRBJ2-2, the V gene TRBV6-5; D is ambiguous. Germline V gene data show CDR1 as MNHEY and CDR2 as SVGAGI. The CDR3 is 12 residues long. V was clipped by 5 bases and J by 5 bases, with 6 bases between them. CDR3 nucleotides: TGTGCCAGCAGTACTATGACCGGGGAGCTGTTTTTT. This translates into CASSTMTGELFF.

This clone showed up just a few times. The J gene is TRBJ2-7, the V gene TRBV5-1; D is perhaps TRBD1 (6 bases). V lost 4 bases, J lost 4 bases, and 15 bases lay in between. The CDR3 runs to 14 residues. Germline V gene lookup returns CDR1 SGHRS and CDR2 YFSETQ. CDR3 sequence: CASSPGDTQYEQYF. For the CDR3, the DNA is TGCGCCAGCAGCCCCGGGGACACCCAGTACGAGCAGTACTTC.

This clone has only one observation. The chain couples TRBV3-1 (or the pseudogene TRBV3-2) to TRBJ2-3; D perhaps matches TRBD2 (7 bases). Germline CDR1 is LGHDT and CDR2 is YNNKEL (reference sequence). V was trimmed by 5 bases and J by 5 bases, leaving 14 bases between them. This CDR3 has 14 residues. CDR3 DNA sequence: TGTGCCAGCAGCGAAAGGGGGGAGGGAGATACGCAGTATTTT. This encodes CASSERGEGDTQYF.

V gene TRBV30 combines with J gene TRBJ2-7; tentatively, D is TRBD2 (6 bases). Looked up from germline, CDR1 is GTSNPN and CDR2 is SVGIG (reference sequence). The CDR3 consists of 11 residues. With 8 bases removed from V and 6 bases from J, the gap between germline ends came to 14 bases. The CDR3 here is CARGGGGEQYF. Written as DNA, the CDR3 is TGTGCCCGAGGTGGGGGAGGCGAGCAGTACTTC.

This chain uses TRBV18 with TRBJ1-1; D is unresolved. Germline assignment: CDR1 KGHSH and CDR2 LQKENI. V gave up 4 bases and J gave up 5 bases, with 17 bases separating them. The CDR3 has 15 residues. This CDR3 is CASSQKEAGGTEAFF. The CDR3 DNA follows: TGTGCCAGCTCACAGAAGGAGGCAGGTGGGACTGAAGCTTTCTTT.

The chain's CDR3 is CASSDSGGSGANVLTF. Here the CDR3 DNA reads TGTGCCAGCAGTGACTCGGGGGGCTCTGGGGCCAACGTCCTGACTTTC. This chain links TRBV6-4 with TRBJ2-6; D may be TRBD2 (6 bases). This CDR3 comprises 16 residues. Germline-derived CDR1 and CDR2 are MRHNA and SNTAGT. V was clipped by 0 bases and J by 0 bases, with 6 bases between them.

The genes are TRBV14 and TRBJ2-5; D uncertain. Germline values: CDR1 SGHDN, CDR2 FVKESK. The CDR3 consists of 16 residues. Deletions cut 3 bases from V and 5 bases from J, with 19 bases between. CDR3 loop: CASSQGSSNPEETQYF. For the CDR3, the DNA is TGTGCCAGCAGCCAGGGTAGCAGTAACCCAGAGGAGACCCAGTACTTC.

The chain is built from TRBV7-2 and TRBJ2-3, with TRBD1 matching 8 bases. Germline CDR1 SGHTA, CDR2 FQGNSA. The CDR3 runs to 16 residues. J was trimmed by 4 bases and V by 3 bases; bases with no gene match: 9. CDR3: CASSLGDRFVADTQYF. Here the CDR3 DNA reads TGTGCCAGCAGCTTGGGGGACAGGTTCGTTGCAGATACGCAGTATTTT.